The clone carrying this TCR beta chain was counted a few times. These data are taken from a study of blood T cells in healthy people across ages. The individuals who served as donors were healthy Caucasians living in Russia, aged roughly 6 to 100. Primed by a sample-barcoded 5' primer and a J-beta primer mix, a second PCR proceeded for roughly 6 to 12 cycles. A single record per CDR3 protein comes from TCRdb applying MiXCR to the 5' RACE reads. The data show under 1,100,000 distinct CDR3 sequences, roughly a quarter seen once. CDR1 and CDR2 from the germline V gene are LGHDT and YNNKEL (reference sequence). Trimming took 3 bases from V and 5 from J, leaving 14 bases between them. This CDR3 has 14 amino acids. This sample was also put to use in a study of T cells of mothers and their children. That source adds: Each 15 ul cDNA reaction used approximately 1.5 ug RNA; all RNA was used.

This clonotype was sampled from a girl between 2 and 10 years old in good health. The V gene is TRBV3-1, the J gene TRBJ2-7, with a possible D match to TRBD1 (6 bases). What was sequenced was blood. The CDR3 loop is CASSHMSRGHEQYF. CDR3 coding DNA: TGTGCCAGCAGCCACATGAGCAGGGGCCACGAGCAGTACTTC.